These T cell receptor beta chains were read from a single sample in a study of CD8+ T cells in alopecia areata. Here immunoSEQ multiplex PCR was the method, and the copy in TCRdb shows in-frame clones only, minus some. Found here are around 7,000 clones, approximately 70% of them singletons; the top ten hold about 22%. The sequences come from skin, collected at week 0. The source is a human donor with alopecia areata. Each CDR3 is given without its conserved first and last residue.

TRBV27	TRBJ2-7	ASSLFPGTAKNEQY
TRBV5-5	TRBJ2-2	ASIFFQTGELF
TRBV7-8	TRBJ2-1	ASSPRSPWDNNEQF
TRBV11-3	TRBJ1-1	ASSPTDRTNTEAF
TRBV6-6	TRBJ1-4	ASSYIDSGNEKLF
TRBV5-1	TRBJ2-4	ASSLVDYGSIQY
TRBV10-3	TRBJ1-5	AISGGQGGNQPQH
TRBV15	TRBJ1-1	ATSTQGRDTEAF
TRBV7-9	TRBJ1-1	ASSPGLRTNTEAF
TRBV5-8	TRBJ1-1	ASSLAGGRRNTEAF
TRBV2	TRBJ2-3	ASGRAGSTDTQY